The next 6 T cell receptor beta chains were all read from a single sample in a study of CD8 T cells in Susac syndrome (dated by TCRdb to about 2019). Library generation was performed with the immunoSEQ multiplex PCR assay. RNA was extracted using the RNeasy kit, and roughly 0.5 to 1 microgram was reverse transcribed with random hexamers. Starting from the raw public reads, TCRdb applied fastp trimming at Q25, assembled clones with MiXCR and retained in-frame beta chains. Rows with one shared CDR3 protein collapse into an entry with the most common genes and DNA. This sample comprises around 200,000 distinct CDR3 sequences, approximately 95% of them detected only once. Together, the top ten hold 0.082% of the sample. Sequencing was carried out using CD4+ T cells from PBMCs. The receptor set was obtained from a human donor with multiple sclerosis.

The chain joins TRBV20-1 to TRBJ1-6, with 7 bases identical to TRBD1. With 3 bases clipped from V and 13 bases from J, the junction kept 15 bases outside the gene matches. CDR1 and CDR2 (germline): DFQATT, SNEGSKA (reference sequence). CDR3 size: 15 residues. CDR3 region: CSARDTTGAMLPLHF. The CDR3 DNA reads TGCAGTGCTAGGGATACTACAGGGGCCATGCTTCCCCTCCACTTT.

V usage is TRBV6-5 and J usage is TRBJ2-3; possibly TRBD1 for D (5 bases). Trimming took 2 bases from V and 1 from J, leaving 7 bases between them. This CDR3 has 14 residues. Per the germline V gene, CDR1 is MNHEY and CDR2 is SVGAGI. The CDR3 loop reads CASSYSRGTDTQYF. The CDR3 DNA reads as TGTGCCAGCAGTTACAGCAGGGGCACAGATACGCAGTATTTT.

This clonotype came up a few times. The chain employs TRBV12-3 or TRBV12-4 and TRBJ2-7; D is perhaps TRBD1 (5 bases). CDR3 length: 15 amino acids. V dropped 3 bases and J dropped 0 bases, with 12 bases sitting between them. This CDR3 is CASSFYRSRSYEQYV. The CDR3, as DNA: TGTGCCAGCAGTTTTTACAGGAGCCGCTCCTACGAGCAGTACGTC.

This chain's CDR3 is CAWRADRVKETQYF. The DNA for the CDR3 is TGTGCCTGGAGAGCAGACAGGGTCAAAGAGACCCAGTACTTC. The chain employs TRBV30 and TRBJ2-5; 7 bases map to TRBD1. Trimming at V came to 3 bases and at J to 3 bases, leaving 7 bases not matched to a gene. This CDR3 has 14 residues. Germline V gene lookup returns CDR1 GTSNPN and CDR2 SVGIG (reference sequence).

CDR3 sequence: CASSQDLAATNTGELFF. CDR3 nucleotide sequence: TGTGCCAGCAGCCAAGATCTAGCCGCAACGAACACCGGGGAGCTGTTTTTT. V is TRBV3-1 and J is TRBJ2-2; D is possibly TRBD2 (5 bases). The CDR3 loop spans 17 amino acids. Trimming cost V 0 bases and J 0 bases, with 11 bases left between them. Germline V gene lookup returns CDR1 LGHDT and CDR2 YNNKEL (reference sequence).

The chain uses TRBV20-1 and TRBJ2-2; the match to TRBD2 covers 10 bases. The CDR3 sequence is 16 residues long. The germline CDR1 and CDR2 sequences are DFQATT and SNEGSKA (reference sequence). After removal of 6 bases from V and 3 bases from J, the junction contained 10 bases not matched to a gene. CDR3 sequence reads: CSALGERGGDTGELFF. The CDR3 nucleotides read TGCAGTGCCCTGGGCGAGCGGGGGGGCGACACCGGGGAGCTGTTTTTT.